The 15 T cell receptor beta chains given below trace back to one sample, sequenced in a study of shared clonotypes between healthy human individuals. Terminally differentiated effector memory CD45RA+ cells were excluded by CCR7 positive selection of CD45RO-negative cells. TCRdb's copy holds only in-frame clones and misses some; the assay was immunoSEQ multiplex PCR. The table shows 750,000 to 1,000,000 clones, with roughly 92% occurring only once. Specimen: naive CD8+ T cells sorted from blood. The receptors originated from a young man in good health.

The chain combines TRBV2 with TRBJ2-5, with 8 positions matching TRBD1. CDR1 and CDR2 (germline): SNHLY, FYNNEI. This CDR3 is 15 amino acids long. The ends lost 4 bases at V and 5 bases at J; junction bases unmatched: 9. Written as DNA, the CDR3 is TGTGCCAGCAGTGGACAGGGGAAGGTTGGGGAGACCCAGTACTTC. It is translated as CASSGQGKVGETQYF.

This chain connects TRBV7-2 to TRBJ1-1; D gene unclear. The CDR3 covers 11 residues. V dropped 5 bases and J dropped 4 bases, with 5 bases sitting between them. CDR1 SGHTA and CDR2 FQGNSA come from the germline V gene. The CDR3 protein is CASSPLTEAFF. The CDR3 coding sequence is TGTGCCAGCAGCCCCCTCACTGAAGCTTTCTTT. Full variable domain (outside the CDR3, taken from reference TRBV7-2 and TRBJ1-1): GAGVSQSPSNKVTEKGKDVELRCDPISGHTALYWYRQSLGQGLEFLIYFQGNSAPDKSGLPSDRFSAERTGGSVSTLTIQRTQQEDSAVYLCASSPLTEAFFGQGTRLTVV.

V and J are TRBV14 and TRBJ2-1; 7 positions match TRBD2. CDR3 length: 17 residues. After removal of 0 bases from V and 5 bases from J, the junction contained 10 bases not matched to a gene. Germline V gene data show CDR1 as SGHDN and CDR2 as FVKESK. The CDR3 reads CASSQDLGGTLNNEQFF. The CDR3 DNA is TGTGCCAGCAGCCAAGATTTGGGGGGGACTCTCAACAATGAGCAGTTCTTC.

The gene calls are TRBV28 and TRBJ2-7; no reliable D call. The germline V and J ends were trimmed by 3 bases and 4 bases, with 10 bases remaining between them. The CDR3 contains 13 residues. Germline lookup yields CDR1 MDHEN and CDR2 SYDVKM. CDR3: CASSFRVSYEQYF. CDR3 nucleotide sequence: TGTGCCAGCAGTTTCCGGGTATCGTACGAGCAGTACTTC.

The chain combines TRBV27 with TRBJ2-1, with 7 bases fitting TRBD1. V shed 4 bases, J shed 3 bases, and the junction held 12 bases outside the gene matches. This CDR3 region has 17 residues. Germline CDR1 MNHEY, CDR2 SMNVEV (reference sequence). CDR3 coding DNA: TGTGCCAGCAGTTCCGCCCAACAGGGGACAAGCTACAATGAGCAGTTCTTC. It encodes CASSSAQQGTSYNEQFF.

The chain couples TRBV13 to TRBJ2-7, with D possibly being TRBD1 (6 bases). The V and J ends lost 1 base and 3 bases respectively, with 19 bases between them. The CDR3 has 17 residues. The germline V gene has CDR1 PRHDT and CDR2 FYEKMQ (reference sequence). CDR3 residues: CASSLEGRGQPFYEQYF. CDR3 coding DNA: TGTGCCAGCAGCTTAGAGGGTAGGGGACAACCTTTCTACGAGCAGTACTTC.

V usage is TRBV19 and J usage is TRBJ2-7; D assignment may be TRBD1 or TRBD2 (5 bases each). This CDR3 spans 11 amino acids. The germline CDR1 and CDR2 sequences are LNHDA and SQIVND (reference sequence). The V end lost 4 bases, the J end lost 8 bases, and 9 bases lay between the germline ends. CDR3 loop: CASSNPGQQYF. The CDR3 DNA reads TGTGCCAGTAGTAATCCGGGACAGCAGTACTTC.

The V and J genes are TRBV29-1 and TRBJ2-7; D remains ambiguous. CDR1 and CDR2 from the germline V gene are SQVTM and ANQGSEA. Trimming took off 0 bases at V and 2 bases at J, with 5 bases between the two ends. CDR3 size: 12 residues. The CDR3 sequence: CSVEDDTYEQYF. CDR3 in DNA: TGCAGCGTTGAAGACGATACCTACGAGCAGTACTTC.

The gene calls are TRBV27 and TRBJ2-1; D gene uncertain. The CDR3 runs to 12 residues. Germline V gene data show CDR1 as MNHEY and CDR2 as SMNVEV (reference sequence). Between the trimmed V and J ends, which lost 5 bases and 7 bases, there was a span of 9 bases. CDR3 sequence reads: CASSRNSNEQFF. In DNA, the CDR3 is TGTGCCAGCAGTCGAAACAGTAATGAGCAGTTCTTC.

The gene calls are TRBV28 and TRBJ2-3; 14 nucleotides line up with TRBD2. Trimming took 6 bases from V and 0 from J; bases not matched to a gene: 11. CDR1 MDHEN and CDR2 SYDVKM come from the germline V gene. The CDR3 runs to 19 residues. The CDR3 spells CASRPGTSGSGLSTDTQYF. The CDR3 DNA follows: TGTGCCAGCAGACCGGGGACTAGCGGGAGCGGGTTGAGCACAGATACGCAGTATTTT.

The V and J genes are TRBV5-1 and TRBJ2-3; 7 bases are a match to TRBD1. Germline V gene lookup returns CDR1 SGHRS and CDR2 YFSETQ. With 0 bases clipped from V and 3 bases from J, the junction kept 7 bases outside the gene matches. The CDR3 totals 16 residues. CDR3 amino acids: CASSLVVDRRTDTQYF. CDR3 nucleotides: TGCGCCAGCAGCTTGGTTGTGGACAGGCGAACAGATACGCAGTATTTT.

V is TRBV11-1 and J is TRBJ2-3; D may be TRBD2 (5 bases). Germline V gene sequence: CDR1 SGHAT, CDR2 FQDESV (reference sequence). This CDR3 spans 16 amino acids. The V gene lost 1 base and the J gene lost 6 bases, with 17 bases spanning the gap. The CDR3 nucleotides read TGTGCCAGCAGCTTAGGTACGGGATCCGGAAGGGATACGCAGTATTTT. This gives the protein CASSLGTGSGRDTQYF.

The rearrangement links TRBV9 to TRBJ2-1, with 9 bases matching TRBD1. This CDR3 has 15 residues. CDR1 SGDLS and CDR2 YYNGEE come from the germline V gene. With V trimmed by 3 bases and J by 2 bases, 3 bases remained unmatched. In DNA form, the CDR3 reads TGTGCCAGCAGCGCACAGGGGGCCCCCTACAATGAGCAGTTCTTC. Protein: CASSAQGAPYNEQFF.

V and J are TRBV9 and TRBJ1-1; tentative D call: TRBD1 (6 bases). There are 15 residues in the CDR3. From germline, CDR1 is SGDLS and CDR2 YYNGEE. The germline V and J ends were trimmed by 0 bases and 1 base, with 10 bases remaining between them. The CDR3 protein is CASSVAADRNTEAFF. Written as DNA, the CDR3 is TGTGCCAGCAGCGTAGCTGCGGACAGGAACACTGAAGCTTTCTTT.

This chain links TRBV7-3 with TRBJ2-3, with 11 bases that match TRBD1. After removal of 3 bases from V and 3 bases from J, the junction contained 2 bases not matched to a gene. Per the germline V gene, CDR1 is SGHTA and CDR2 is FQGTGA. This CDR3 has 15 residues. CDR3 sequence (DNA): TGTGCCAGCAGCTTCGGGACAGGGGGAACAGATACGCAGTATTTT. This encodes CASSFGTGGTDTQYF.